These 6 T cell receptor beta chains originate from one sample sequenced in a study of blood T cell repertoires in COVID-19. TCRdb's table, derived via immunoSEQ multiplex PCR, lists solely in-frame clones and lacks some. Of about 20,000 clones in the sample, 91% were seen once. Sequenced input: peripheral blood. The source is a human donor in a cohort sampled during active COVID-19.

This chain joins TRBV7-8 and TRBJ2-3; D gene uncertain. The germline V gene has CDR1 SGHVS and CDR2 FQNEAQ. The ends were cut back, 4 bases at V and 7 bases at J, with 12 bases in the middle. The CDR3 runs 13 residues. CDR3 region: CASSSETGNTQYF. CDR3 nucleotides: TGTGCCAGCAGCTCCGAGACTGGCAATACGCAGTATTTT. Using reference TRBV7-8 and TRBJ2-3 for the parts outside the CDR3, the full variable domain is GAGVSQSPRYKVAKRGQDVALRCDPISGHVSLFWYQQALGQGPEFLTYFQNEAQLDKSGLPSDRFFAERPEGSVSTLKIQRTQQEDSAVYLCASSSETGNTQYFGPGTRLTVL.

The CDR3: CASSATGGANQPQHF. CDR3 bases: TGCGCCAGCAGCGCCACAGGGGGAGCAAATCAGCCCCAGCATTTT. The chain employs TRBV5-1 and TRBJ1-5; 8 positions agree with TRBD1. Germline trimming cut 4 bases from V and 4 bases from J; bases unmatched to any gene: 7. This CDR3 region has 15 residues. Per the germline V gene, CDR1 is SGHRS and CDR2 is YFSETQ.

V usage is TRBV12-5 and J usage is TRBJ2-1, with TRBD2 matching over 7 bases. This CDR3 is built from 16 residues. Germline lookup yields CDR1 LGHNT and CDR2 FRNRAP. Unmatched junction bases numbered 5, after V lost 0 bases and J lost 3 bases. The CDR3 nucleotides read TGTGCTAGTGGTTTGGTAGGCGGGAGCGACTACAATGAGCAGTTCTTC. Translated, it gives CASGLVGGSDYNEQFF.

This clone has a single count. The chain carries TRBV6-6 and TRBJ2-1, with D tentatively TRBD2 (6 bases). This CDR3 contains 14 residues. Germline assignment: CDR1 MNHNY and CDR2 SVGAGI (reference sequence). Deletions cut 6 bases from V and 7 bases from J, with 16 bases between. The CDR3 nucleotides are TGTGCCAGCAGACCCGGGACTGCCCATAATGAGCAGTTCTTC. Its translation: CASRPGTAHNEQFF.

The CDR3 DNA is TGTGCCTGGGGGACTAGCGGGGAGACCCAGTACTTC. As protein: CAWGTSGETQYF. The gene calls are TRBV30 and TRBJ2-5; 12 bases line up with TRBD2. CDR1 and CDR2 from the germline V gene are GTSNPN and SVGIG (reference sequence). The CDR3 length is 12 residues. V gave up 5 bases and J gave up 5 bases; unmatched junction bases: 0.

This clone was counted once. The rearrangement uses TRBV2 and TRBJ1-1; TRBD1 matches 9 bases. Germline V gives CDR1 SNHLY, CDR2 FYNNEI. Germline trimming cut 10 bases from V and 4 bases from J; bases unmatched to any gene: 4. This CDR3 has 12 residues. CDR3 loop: CANGQGITEAFF. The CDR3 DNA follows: TGTGCCAACGGACAGGGGATCACTGAAGCTTTCTTT.